This TCR beta chain came from a study of graft-versus-host responses after intestinal transplantation (dated by TCRdb to the early 2020s). About the investigation overall: The transplants that recipients received were multivisceral, liver-intestinal, or isolated intestinal. All recipients received anti-thymocyte globulin induction followed by maintenance tacrolimus and steroids for two to four years. Donor T cell macrochimerism was defined as a peak of at least 4% donor T cells among recipient peripheral blood mononuclear cells. The cohort enrolled under 25 intestinal transplant recipients including one retransplant, and a few patients lacking pretransplant specimens were excluded. Graft-versus-host and host-versus-graft alloreactive T cell clones were tracked in the graft, circulation and bone marrow after intestinal transplantation using bulk TCR-beta CDR3 sequencing. Alloreactive clones were identified by sequencing pre-transplant mixed lymphocyte reaction products and comparing these products with unstimulated pre-transplant donor and recipient T cells. Rather than being sequenced by the commercial service, samples from a few later patients were sequenced in-house on an Illumina MiSeq and processed with MiXCR. Points the paper makes about the study in general: The conclusions were limited by the relatively low number and heterogeneity of the intestinal transplant patients. GvH clones were detected in recipient bone marrow, and some of these GvH clones were observed earlier in ileal mucosa or blood, consistent with an intestinal mucosal origin. In patients with donor T cell macrochimerism, the allografts had high GvH to HvG T cell clonal ratios. Early after transplant, declines in HvG clones were associated with peak levels of circulating GvH clones.

From a lookup of the germline V gene, CDR1 and CDR2 are SGHAT and FQNNGV. V gives up 0 bases and J gives up 0 bases, and the segment between their germline ends measures 6 bases. Counted from cysteine to phenylalanine, this CDR3 has 15 amino acids. Of the read, only the CDR3 DNA is kept; its 45 bases are in frame from base 1. The library relied on the immunoSEQ multiplex PCR assay. For most patients, genomic DNA was isolated with the Qiagen DNeasy Blood and Tissue Kit and sent frozen to Adaptive Biotechnologies for TCR sequencing. For most patients, genomic DNA was subjected to high-throughput TCR-beta CDR3 sequencing by Adaptive Biotechnologies. The published analysis was carried out like this. Adaptive's ImmunoSEQ software supplied the TCR sequencing data for 18 patients, while MiXCR and VDJtools were used to process a few other patients. CD4 versus CD8 sorting errors were corrected by removing sequences found in both subsets at a frequency ratio below 5:1. CDR3 nucleotide sequences shared between donor and recipient were removed because their origin could not be assigned. To count as alloreactive, a clone needed at least 2-fold expansion over unstimulated cells and a minimum CFSE-low frequency of 0.002% (template counts) or 0.001% (read counts). Clones detected in sequenced pre-transplant spleen, lymph node, or MLR CFSE-low populations of the donor or recipient were defined as mappable. Cumulative frequency of alloreactive clones was calculated as a percentage of all sequences weighted by copy number. Drawn from immuneACCESS, this table holds only the in-frame rearrangements with V and J called that TCRdb kept. Clones are partly lost; checked studies trace under half to an unresolved V gene and leave the rest unexplained. The V and J calls and the clone size are those of that table, but D and trimming were determined from the DNA. This sample holds around 100,000 clones; around nine tenths were observed only once. About 0.25% of the sample goes to the ten largest clones.

With respect to this clone: Its antigen remains unidentified. Nothing much larger sits one base from this clone, and base qualities are not available.

The sample's time point label, in plain terms: cells obtained before transplantation from donor or recipient. CD3+CD4+ and CD3+CD8+ populations were FACS-sorted from unstimulated pre-transplant donor and recipient cells taken from spleen or lymph nodes. Specimen: unstimulated CD4+ T cells sorted from spleen or lymph node cells, collected before transplant. The rearranged chain carries TRBV11-2 and TRBJ1-3, with the D segment identity uncertain. This receptor was taken from a human donor who was the organ donor for an intestinal transplant. The CDR3 region has the sequence CASSLDPGSGNTIYF. The DNA reads as follows: TGTGCCAGCAGCTTAGATCCGGGCTCTGGAAACACCATATATTTT.